Below, 31 T cell receptor beta chains from the same sample are listed, as sequenced in a study of blood T cells in healthy people across ages. Through a sample-barcoded 5' primer and a J-beta primer mix, a second PCR was run for about 6 to 11 cycles. TCRdb fed the 5' RACE reads into MiXCR, producing one record per CDR3 protein. The profile covers more than 800,000 distinct CDR3 sequences, with around 28% appearing a single time and roughly a sixth taken by the ten largest. Input material: blood. These receptors all stem from a woman older than 75 in good health.

In this sample, this clonotype turned up many times. V usage is TRBV15 and J usage is TRBJ1-2; 10 bases fit TRBD1. V shed 0 bases, J shed 4 bases, and the junction held 5 bases outside the gene matches. Germline CDR1 is LNHNV and CDR2 is YYDKDF (reference sequence). This CDR3 is 16 amino acids long. The CDR3 spells CATSRDVGTGAYGYTF. The CDR3 nucleotides are TGTGCCACCAGCAGAGATGTGGGGACAGGGGCCTATGGCTACACCTTC.

This clonotype was seen repeatedly, ten times or more. The V and J genes are TRBV24-1 and TRBJ2-1; D unresolved. V was clipped by 6 bases and J by 4 bases, with 6 bases between them. Germline values: CDR1 KGHDR, CDR2 SFDVKD. This CDR3 is 12 amino acids long. CDR3 bases: TGTGCCACCAGTCTAGGATACAATGAGCAGTTCTTC. Protein product: CATSLGYNEQFF.

In its sample, this clonotype was seen once. The V and J genes are TRBV2 and TRBJ1-6; a weak D match, TRBD1 (6 bases). There are 11 residues in the CDR3. Germline-derived CDR1 and CDR2 are SNHLY and FYNNEI. Trimming removed 10 bases at V and 8 bases at J, with 9 bases between. The CDR3 DNA follows: TGTGCCAACAGGGTTGATTCACCCCTCCACTTT. Translating it yields CANRVDSPLHF.

The J gene is TRBJ1-2, the V gene TRBV20-1; no definite D call. The CDR3 spans 13 residues. Trimming cost V 1 base and J 3 bases, with 9 bases left between them. Germline V gives CDR1 DFQATT, CDR2 SNEGSKA (reference sequence). The CDR3 is CSARGVTHYGYTF. CDR3 DNA sequence: TGCAGTGCTAGAGGGGTAACTCACTATGGCTACACCTTC.

This clonotype appeared a few times. The rearrangement links TRBV7-9 to TRBJ2-3, with D possibly matching TRBD1 (6 bases). The CDR3 is 16 amino acids. Germline-derived CDR1 and CDR2 are SEHNR and FQNEAQ (reference sequence). V was clipped by 5 bases and J by 0 bases, with 15 bases between them. The chain's CDR3 is CASSLLRTVSTDTQYF. The CDR3 nucleotides read TGTGCCAGCAGCCTCCTTCGGACAGTAAGCACAGATACGCAGTATTTT.

At least ten counts were recorded for this clonotype. J is TRBJ1-2 and V is TRBV5-1; D gene uncertain. Trimming took 4 bases from V and 4 from J, leaving 11 bases between them. From germline, CDR1 is SGHRS and CDR2 YFSETQ. The CDR3 runs 13 residues. As DNA, the CDR3 is TGCGCCAGCAGCCCTGGGTCGATCTATGGCTACACCTTC. As protein: CASSPGSIYGYTF.

The rearrangement joins TRBV18 to TRBJ2-5; 8 nucleotides align to TRBD1. V shed 0 bases and J 11 bases; nucleotides not matched to a gene: 11. This CDR3 has 15 amino acids. Germline-derived CDR1 and CDR2 are KGHSH and LQKENI. The CDR3 here is CASSPPLTGDNEQYF. DNA of the CDR3: TGTGCCAGCTCACCACCGTTGACAGGGGACAATGAGCAGTACTTC.

This clonotype was seen a handful of times. The chain employs TRBV24-1 and TRBJ2-2; D gene unclear. With 4 bases removed from V and 5 bases from J, the gap between germline ends came to 13 bases. This CDR3 has 15 amino acids. The germline gives CDR1 KGHDR, CDR2 SFDVKD. The chain's CDR3 is CATSDPTQLTGELFF. In DNA, the CDR3 is TGTGCCACCAGTGACCCGACCCAGCTGACCGGGGAGCTGTTTTTT.

The rearrangement joins TRBV9 to TRBJ2-2, with 13 bases that match TRBD2. With V trimmed by 3 bases and J by 10 bases, 3 bases remained unmatched. The CDR3 is 14 amino acids. The germline CDR1 and CDR2 sequences are SGDLS and YYNGEE. CDR3 sequence (DNA): TGTGCCAGCAGCGCACTAGCGGGGGGGCAGGAGCTGTTTTTT. Residues: CASSALAGGQELFF.

At least ten counts were recorded for this clonotype. The chain carries TRBV7-2 and TRBJ2-5; D is ambiguous. The CDR3 runs 15 residues. Per the germline V gene, CDR1 is SGHTA and CDR2 is FQGNSA. The ends were cut back, 4 bases at V and 5 bases at J, with 17 bases in the middle. CDR3 sequence (DNA): TGTGCCAGCAGCTCCCCGAACCCTAGTTGGGAGACCCAGTACTTC. This sequence encodes CASSSPNPSWETQYF.

CDR3 in DNA: TGTGCCAGCAGTTACTCGAAGGCTAGCTTATCCTACAATGAGCAGTTCTTC. Translation: CASSYSKASLSYNEQFF. The chain is built from TRBV6-5 and TRBJ2-1; D may be TRBD2 (5 bases). Germline V gives CDR1 MNHEY, CDR2 SVGAGI. The CDR3 extends over 17 amino acids. V lost 0 bases and J 1 base, leaving 13 bases between the germline ends.

Note on this clonotype: This may stem from a read error, because a much larger clone lies one nucleotide away. This chain connects TRBV6-2 or TRBV6-3 to TRBJ1-5, with D hard to call. The V end was cut by 2 bases, the J end by 2 bases, with 10 bases between. The CDR3 is 15 amino acids. Germline-derived CDR1 and CDR2 are MNHEY and SVGEGT. The CDR3 is CASSYGGEGNQPQHF. In DNA, the CDR3 is TGTGCCAGCAGTTACGGTGGCGAGGGCAATCAGCCCCAGCATTTT.

V and J are TRBV3-1 and TRBJ1-3; D gene unclear. CDR3 length: 14 amino acids. Trimming took off 1 base at V and 5 bases at J, with 9 bases between the two ends. CDR1 and CDR2 (germline): LGHDT, YNNKEL (reference sequence). The CDR3 region has the DNA TGTGCCAGCAGCCAAGGAGTAGGACGAAACACCATATATTTT. It is translated as CASSQGVGRNTIYF.

Of note for this clonotype: A read error may account for a junction end that differs from germline. The chain links TRBV3-1 to TRBJ2-4; 10 bases fit TRBD1. CDR3 length equals 13 residues. The germline V gene has CDR1 LGHDT and CDR2 YNNKEL (reference sequence). This CDR3 reads CASSQASTGGESF. CDR3 nucleotides: TGTGCCAGCAGCCAAGCATCGACAGGGGGCGAATCCTTC.

In the case of this clonotype: A much larger clone sits a single nucleotide away, making a read error possible. This chain connects TRBV20-1 to TRBJ2-7; TRBD1 matches at 8 bases. The ends lost 2 bases at V and 7 bases at J; junction bases unmatched: 4. CDR1 and CDR2 (germline): DFQATT, SNEGSKA (reference sequence). The CDR3 spans 12 residues. The CDR3 loop reads CSARIDRGEQYF. The CDR3 DNA reads TGCAGTGCTAGAATCGACAGGGGTGAGCAGTACTTC.

This clonotype has just a few counts. The chain joins TRBV7-9 to TRBJ1-1; D gene uncertain. The CDR3 runs 13 residues. V was trimmed by 5 bases and J by 0 bases, leaving 7 bases between them. CDR1 and CDR2 (germline): SEHNR, FQNEAQ (reference sequence). The CDR3 DNA is TGTGCCAGCAGCCCCTGGGTGAACACTGAAGCTTTCTTT. It specifies CASSPWVNTEAFF.

About this clonotype itself: A read error may produce the germline difference seen at one junction end. The V gene is TRBV20-1, the J gene TRBJ1-2; TRBD1 might be the D (5 bases). This CDR3 has 13 residues. CDR1 DFQATT and CDR2 SNEGSKA come from the germline V gene (reference sequence). For the CDR3, the DNA is TGCAGTACTAGAGAACAGGAGCACTATGGCTACACCTTC. Translated: CSTREQEHYGYTF.

This clonotype has at least ten counts. J is TRBJ2-3 and V is TRBV20-1, with D uncertain. This CDR3 is built from 16 residues. From germline, CDR1 is DFQATT and CDR2 SNEGSKA (reference sequence). V was pared by 0 bases and J by 2 bases, with 15 bases between. The CDR3 protein is CSARDVGTVFTDTQYF. CDR3 DNA: TGCAGTGCTAGAGATGTAGGCACAGTATTCACAGATACGCAGTATTTT.

This clonotype was detected many times. The genes are TRBV7-2 and TRBJ2-1, with TRBD2 matching 10 bases. The CDR3 covers 17 residues. Germline assignment: CDR1 SGHTA and CDR2 FQGNSA. Trimming took 2 bases from V and 6 from J; bases not matched to a gene: 10. CDR3 sequence (DNA): TGTGCCAGCAGCTTACGAAGCGGGGGGGCTCAATCCAATGAGCAGTTCTTC. Translated: CASSLRSGGAQSNEQFF.

To note about this clonotype: This may come from a read error, since a much larger clone is one base off. V is TRBV30 and J is TRBJ2-7, with D perhaps TRBD1 (6 bases). The CDR3 is 13 amino acids. Per the germline V gene, CDR1 is GTSNPN and CDR2 is SVGIG (reference sequence). This chain's CDR3 is CVWSEPQGYEQYF. The CDR3 DNA follows: TGTGTCTGGAGCGAACCCCAGGGGTACGAGCAGTACTTC. Filled out from reference TRBV30 and TRBJ2-7, the complete variable domain reads SQTIHQWPATLVQPVGSPLSLECTVEGTSNPNLYWYRQAAGRGLQLLFYSVGIGQISSEVPQNLSASRPQDRQFILSSKKLLLSDSGFYLCVWSEPQGYEQYFGPGTRLTVT.

The gene calls are TRBV11-2 and TRBJ2-4; tentatively, D is TRBD1 or TRBD2 (5 bases each). This CDR3 contains 15 residues. Germline lookup yields CDR1 SGHAT and CDR2 FQNNGV. V was clipped by 0 bases and J by 13 bases, with 19 bases between them. The CDR3 reads CASSLESLTLGEQYF. CDR3 sequence (DNA): TGTGCCAGCAGCTTAGAATCCCTTACTCTGGGGGAGCAGTACTTC.

This chain joins TRBV7-9 and TRBJ1-1; D gene uncertain. Germline V lookup: CDR1 SEHNR, CDR2 FQNEAQ (reference sequence). This CDR3 has 15 amino acids. Trimming left V 3 bases short and J 2 bases short, with 13 bases between. The CDR3 here is CASSFEAGVNTEAFF. The CDR3 region has the DNA TGTGCCAGCAGCTTTGAGGCGGGAGTTAACACTGAAGCTTTCTTT.

This clonotype has at least ten counts. This chain links TRBV6-2 or TRBV6-3 with TRBJ2-1, with D possibly matching TRBD1 (5 bases). The V gene lost 4 bases and the J gene lost 6 bases, with 13 bases spanning the gap. This CDR3 is built from 14 residues. Germline V gene sequence: CDR1 MNHEY, CDR2 SVGEGT. The CDR3 protein is CASSWGPTINEQFF. The CDR3 DNA follows: TGTGCCAGCAGTTGGGGCCCTACTATCAATGAGCAGTTCTTC.

Only a few counts were recorded for this clonotype. Possible read error: a much larger clone is one base away. The genes are TRBV7-2 and TRBJ2-7, with D possibly being TRBD2 (6 bases). V lost 4 bases, J lost 4 bases, and 14 bases lay in between. Germline V gene sequence: CDR1 SGHTA, CDR2 FQGNSA. The CDR3 runs 14 residues. The chain's CDR3 is CASSWNWDSYEQYF. CDR3 nucleotide sequence: TGTGCCAGCAGCTGGAATTGGGACTCGTACGAGCAGTACTTC.

In this sample, this clonotype turned up many times. The chain has TRBV6-2 or TRBV6-3 and TRBJ2-4, with 9 bases identical to TRBD1. Germline V CDR1 and CDR2: MNHEY, SVGEGT. This CDR3 has 15 residues. V trimming: 6 bases; J trimming: 6 bases; junction bases outside the gene matches: 9. CDR3 in amino acids: CASRPRDREGNIQYF. DNA of the CDR3: TGTGCCAGCAGACCCCGGGACAGGGAGGGAAACATTCAGTACTTC.

The V gene is TRBV7-2, the J gene TRBJ1-1; 9 bases fit TRBD1. This CDR3 region has 14 residues. Germline CDR1 is SGHTA and CDR2 is FQGNSA. V was clipped by 5 bases and J by 10 bases; unmatched bases: 11. CDR3 sequence: CASSLGTGTGIAFF. The CDR3 bases are TGTGCCAGCAGCCTGGGCACCGGGACAGGGATAGCTTTCTTT.

This chain connects TRBV20-1 to TRBJ2-1, with TRBD1 matching 7 bases. The CDR3 covers 14 residues. Looked up from germline, CDR1 is DFQATT and CDR2 is SNEGSKA (reference sequence). V trimming: 7 bases; J trimming: 4 bases; junction bases outside the gene matches: 10. In DNA form, the CDR3 reads TGCAGTGGGGCGACAGGGAAGGAGTACAATGAGCAGTTCTTC. This sequence encodes CSGATGKEYNEQFF.

This clonotype was seen more than once but under ten times. The V call is TRBV2, the J call TRBJ2-4, with 12 bases matching TRBD2. Trimming at V came to 7 bases and at J to 11 bases, leaving 6 bases not matched to a gene. The germline CDR1 and CDR2 sequences are SNHLY and FYNNEI. CDR3 length equals 13 residues. The CDR3 nucleotides read TGTGCCAGCATGATAGGACTAGCGGGGCTTCAGTACTTC. This translates into CASMIGLAGLQYF.

This clonotype was observed many times. CDR3 in amino acids: CASSRLGQGGNYGYTF. In nucleotides, the CDR3 is TGTGCCAGCAGCCGGTTAGGACAGGGTGGAAACTATGGCTACACCTTC. The J gene is TRBJ1-2, the V gene TRBV4-2; 8 bases fit TRBD1. Germline V gene sequence: CDR1 LGHNA, CDR2 YNFKEQ. This CDR3 is built from 16 residues. V was pared by 4 bases and J by 2 bases, with 9 bases of the junction left unmatched.

This clonotype has a handful of counts. A junction end diverges from the germline sequence, so it may reflect a read error. The chain is built from TRBV12-3 or TRBV12-4 and TRBJ1-5, with D hard to call. The CDR3 spans 13 residues. The CDR3 loop reads CASSLQSNHPQHF. The CDR3 bases are TGTGCCAGCTCCTTACAAAGCAATCACCCCCAGCATTTT.

The chain couples TRBV20-1 to TRBJ2-1; TRBD2 agrees at 11 bases. This CDR3 has 14 residues. The V gene's germline CDR1 is DFQATT and CDR2 SNEGSKA (reference sequence). The J segment lost 3 bases and the V segment lost 6 bases, leaving 4 bases of the junction unmatched. CDR3 bases: TGCAGTGCCCAGACTAGCGGGGACTACAATGAGCAGTTCTTC. Amino acids: CSAQTSGDYNEQFF.